The sequence of this T cell receptor beta chain was determined in a study of blood T cells in healthy people across ages (dated by TCRdb to 2013 to 2016). At the level of the whole study: In model experiments, template switching captured roughly one uniquely barcoded TCR beta cDNA molecule for every two T cells. To avoid experimental bias, donors of different ages were randomly spread across the sequencing lanes. Age-related changes in TCR beta repertoire diversity were measured in the study by deep sequencing normalized with unique cDNA molecular identifiers. The donors were divided into four age groups: young (average about 16 years), middle-aged (approximately 39), aged (about 60) and long-lived (nearly 85). Two additional independent replicas of 1 million unique cDNA reads from the same blood draw were analyzed for two donors (one aged 18 to 29 and one aged 80 or older).

Overall study results and their limits: Compared with the aged group, more naive CD4+ T cells, fewer expanded clones and increased TCR diversity were shown by the long-lived group, suggesting age selection. There was a strong correlation between observed TCR beta diversity and the percentage of naive T cells measured by flow cytometry. As age increased, observed TCR beta diversity per million T cells dropped in a roughly linear way, and a significant reduction was already evident by age 40. Total diversity estimates from one million sequenced T cells were considered lower bounds and underestimates. Because the CMV infection status of the donors was unknown, age-related changes in expanded clonotypes may potentially have been confounded. Because profiling used bulk unsorted PBMCs, naive and antigen-experienced compartments could not be compared conclusively.

Comments on this clonotype: The specificity of this receptor is unknown. No much larger clonotype is one base removed from it; base qualities were not supplied.

Systemically healthy Caucasian individuals from Russia, about 38 in total and aged about 6 to 95 years, were included as donors. Each donor gave ten milliliters of peripheral blood, collected into EDTA-treated Vacutainer tubes. PBMCs were isolated by Ficoll-Paque density-gradient centrifugation, with at least 7 million obtained per sample. Trizol reagent was used to extract total RNA from the PBMCs, yielding at least 6 micrograms per sample. Naive CD45RAhigh/CD27high T cell percentages were measured by flow cytometry on a PBMC aliquot from every donor. Libraries were prepared through 5' RACE. TCRdb records Illumina HiSeq 2500 as the sequencer. The second PCR ran for about 7 to 11 cycles and used a J-beta primer mix along with a sample-barcoded 5' primer. A unique molecular identifier was introduced onto each TCR beta cDNA molecule by a template-switch 5' adaptor carrying 12 random nucleotides. Each sample yielded at least 2.5 million CDR3-containing paired-end reads. The Mint cDNA synthesis kit, primed by a TRBC-specific oligonucleotide, was used to synthesize first-strand cDNA from all RNA. All cDNA was treated with uracil-DNA glycosylase and then went through a first 18-cycle PCR with the universal primers M1SS and BC2_uni_R. Under the source paper's analysis protocol: Each sample was normalized by randomly selecting 1 million high-quality reads, each carrying a distinct molecular identifier. Reads with shared molecular identifiers were discarded instead of being binned into consensus sequences. CDR3 identification, clonotype clustering and error correction used MiTCR with a Q25 quality threshold and the strictest error-elimination algorithm. Lower-bound total TCR beta diversity was estimated with a nonparametric unseen species model using Euler transformation. The public reads were reprocessed in TCRdb via fastp at Q25 and MiXCR, keeping in-frame beta chains. A single entry per CDR3 protein holds the most common genes and DNA from its merged rows. The V and J calls shown here were made by TCRdb, not taken from the authors' results. This sample comprises roughly 1,300,000 distinct CDR3 sequences, roughly 59% of them detected only once. About 6.3% of the sample is in the top ten clones.

V and J are truncated by 2 bases and 4 bases respectively, leaving an intervening sequence of 11 bases. Per the germline V gene (reference sequence), DFQATT is the CDR1 and SNEGSKA is the CDR2. Including the terminal cysteine and phenylalanine, the CDR3 comprises 13 residues. Of all the DNA, just the CDR3 is kept, 39 bases in frame from base 1. This TCR was sampled from a man aged 18-30 years in good health. The chain is encoded by TRBV20-1 joined to TRBJ1-2, with a tentative D gene TRBD1 over 5 matching bases. The sequencing sample was made of blood. The bases read TGCAGTGCTAGAAAAGGGCAGGGCTATGGCTACACCTTC. The translation is CSARKGQGYGYTF.